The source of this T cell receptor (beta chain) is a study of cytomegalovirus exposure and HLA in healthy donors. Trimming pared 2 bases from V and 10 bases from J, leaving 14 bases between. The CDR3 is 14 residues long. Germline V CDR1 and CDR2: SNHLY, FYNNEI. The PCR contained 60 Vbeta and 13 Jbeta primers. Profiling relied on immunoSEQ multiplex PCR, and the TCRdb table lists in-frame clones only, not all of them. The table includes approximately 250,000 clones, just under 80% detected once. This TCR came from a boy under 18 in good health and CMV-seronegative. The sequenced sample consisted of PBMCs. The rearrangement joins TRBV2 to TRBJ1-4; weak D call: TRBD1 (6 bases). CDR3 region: CASSERVDSRKLFF. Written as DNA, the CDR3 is TGTGCCAGCAGTGAACGAGTGGACAGCCGAAAACTGTTTTTT. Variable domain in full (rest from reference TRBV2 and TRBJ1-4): EPEVTQTPSHQVTQMGQEVILRCVPISNHLYFYWYRQILGQKVEFLVSFYNNEISEKSEIFDDQFSVERPDGSNFTLKIRSTKLEDSAMYFCASSERVDSRKLFFGSGTQLSVL.